Shown below are 22 T cell receptor beta chains from a single sample sequenced in a study of PD-L1 blockade in urothelial cancer. Sequencing used immunoSEQ multiplex PCR; TCRdb keeps in-frame clones, though not all of them. The table includes nearly 50,000 clones, roughly 80% detected once. Time point: peripheral blood 6 weeks after treatment start. The sequencing here drew on PBMCs, taken around atezolizumab (anti-PD-L1) treatment. The receptors were gathered from a man between 65 and 85 years old with urothelial cancer.

The chain recombines TRBV28 with TRBJ2-5; D might be TRBD2 (6 bases). Germline CDR1 MDHEN, CDR2 SYDVKM. The CDR3 is 14 amino acids. V was trimmed by 2 bases and J by 5 bases, leaving 12 bases between them. Written as DNA, the CDR3 is TGTGCCAGCAGTTTAAGAGGAGGGACGGAGACCCAGTACTTC. Its protein is CASSLRGGTETQYF.

This sequence joins TRBV5-6 and TRBJ1-2; D might be TRBD1 (5 bases). V gave up 4 bases and J gave up 4 bases, with 11 bases separating them. CDR1 and CDR2 (germline): SGHDT, YYEEEE. The CDR3 covers 13 residues. The CDR3 nucleotides are TGTGCCAGCAGCAATACAGGTCGCTATGGCTACACCTTC. This encodes CASSNTGRYGYTF.

This rearrangement joins TRBV5-1 to TRBJ1-4; unclear D gene. Trimming stripped 0 bases from V and 4 bases from J, with 4 bases between. The CDR3 consists of 13 residues. In germline, CDR1 is SGHRS, CDR2 YFSETQ. DNA of the CDR3: TGCGCCAGCAGCTTGGACTTTAATGAAAAACTGTTTTTT. Its protein is CASSLDFNEKLFF.

This chain connects TRBV5-4 to TRBJ2-7; no clear D. CDR3 size: 12 residues. Trimming took off 0 bases at V and 3 bases at J, with 4 bases between the two ends. CDR1 is SGHNT and CDR2 is YYREEE in the germline V gene (reference sequence). Here the CDR3 DNA reads TGTGCCAGCAGCTTGGACGGCTACGAGCAGTACTTC. Translated: CASSLDGYEQYF.

This clone has just one count. The V gene is TRBV6-5, the J gene TRBJ2-2, with D possibly being TRBD2 (6 bases). V lost 2 bases and J 0 bases, leaving 7 bases between the germline ends. The CDR3 totals 15 residues. Looked up from germline, CDR1 is MNHEY and CDR2 is SVGAGI. This CDR3 reads CASSYRDSNTGELFF. Written as DNA, the CDR3 is TGTGCCAGCAGTTACCGGGACTCGAACACCGGGGAGCTGTTTTTT.

The chain couples TRBV2 to TRBJ2-2; D remains unclear. The V and J ends lost 0 bases and 1 base respectively, with 9 bases between them. Looked up from germline, CDR1 is SNHLY and CDR2 is FYNNEI. This CDR3 contains 16 residues. CDR3 nucleotide sequence: TGTGCCAGCAGTGAAGCCGACTTTCTGAACACCGGGGAGCTGTTTTTT. This gives the protein CASSEADFLNTGELFF. Full variable domain (missing parts from reference TRBV2 and TRBJ2-2): EPEVTQTPSHQVTQMGQEVILRCVPISNHLYFYWYRQILGQKVEFLVSFYNNEISEKSEIFDDQFSVERPDGSNFTLKIRSTKLEDSAMYFCASSEADFLNTGELFFGEGSRLTVL.

This chain links TRBV13 with TRBJ1-2; 7 bases fit TRBD1. CDR3 length: 14 amino acids. The germline V gene encodes CDR1 PRHDT and CDR2 FYEKMQ (reference sequence). Losses at the gene ends were 6 bases for V and 8 bases for J; bases not matched to a gene: 12. The CDR3: CASSYRGRVNGYTF. In nucleotides, the CDR3 is TGTGCCAGCAGTTATAGGGGGCGCGTGAACGGCTACACCTTC.

V and J are TRBV5-1 and TRBJ2-5; a possible D gene is TRBD2 (6 bases). Trimming pared 0 bases from V and 2 bases from J, leaving 11 bases between. There are 15 residues in the CDR3. Germline V lookup: CDR1 SGHRS, CDR2 YFSETQ. The DNA of the CDR3 is TGCGCCAGCAGCTTGGTTGCGGGATCTCAAGAGACCCAGTACTTC. It encodes CASSLVAGSQETQYF.

This chain uses TRBV7-2 with TRBJ2-1; 9 bases are shared with TRBD2. J lost 3 bases, V lost 1 base, and 4 bases had no gene match. The CDR3 is 16 amino acids. The germline CDR1 and CDR2 sequences are SGHTA and FQGNSA. CDR3 DNA sequence: TGTGCCAGCAGCTTAGACCCTAGCGGGAACTACAATGAGCAGTTCTTC. This gives the protein CASSLDPSGNYNEQFF.

The chain carries TRBV28 and TRBJ1-2, with D maybe TRBD1 (6 bases). The V end was cut by 3 bases, the J end by 8 bases, with 19 bases between. The CDR3 consists of 15 residues. Germline CDR1 is MDHEN and CDR2 is SYDVKM. In DNA, the CDR3 is TGTGCCAGCAGTTTCAATTCAGGGGTTCGTGGAGGCTACACCTTC. Protein sequence: CASSFNSGVRGGYTF.

This chain joins TRBV5-4 and TRBJ1-2; the match to TRBD1 covers 10 bases. Per the germline V gene, CDR1 is SGHNT and CDR2 is YYREEE (reference sequence). V gave up 0 bases and J gave up 2 bases; unmatched junction bases: 4. This CDR3 has 16 residues. CDR3 region: CASSLGGTGVNYGYTF. The CDR3 DNA follows: TGTGCCAGCAGCTTGGGGGGGACAGGGGTAAACTATGGCTACACCTTC.

CDR3 coding DNA: TGTGCCAGCAGTTACACCCAGGGGGCGACTAATGAAAAACTGTTTTTT. Amino acid sequence: CASSYTQGATNEKLFF. The rearrangement uses TRBV6-5 and TRBJ1-4; TRBD1 aligns across 8 bases. The CDR3 consists of 16 residues. The junction had 4 bases not matched to a gene; V was cut back by 2 bases and J by 2 bases. The germline V gene has CDR1 MNHEY and CDR2 SVGAGI.

The V call is TRBV2, the J call TRBJ2-2, with TRBD1 as a possible D gene (5 bases). In germline, CDR1 is SNHLY, CDR2 FYNNEI. With 7 bases removed from V and 6 bases from J, the gap between germline ends came to 9 bases. This CDR3 comprises 12 residues. The CDR3 spells CASKDTPGELFF. The CDR3 nucleotides read TGTGCCAGCAAGGACACACCCGGGGAGCTGTTTTTT.

J is TRBJ2-2 and V is TRBV18; the D gene is possibly TRBD1 (6 bases). The V and J ends lost 4 bases and 0 bases respectively, with 12 bases between them. Germline CDR1 reads KGHSH; CDR2 reads LQKENI. The CDR3 is made up of 16 amino acids. The CDR3 DNA reads TGTGCCAGCTCACAACAACAGGGAACGAACACCGGGGAGCTGTTTTTT. Translation: CASSQQQGTNTGELFF.

The rearrangement links TRBV5-1 to TRBJ1-3; TRBD1 is a possible D gene (6 bases). The CDR3 sequence is 16 residues long. The V gene lost 0 bases and the J gene lost 0 bases, with 10 bases spanning the gap. Germline CDR1 reads SGHRS; CDR2 reads YFSETQ. The CDR3 region has the DNA TGCGCCAGCAGCTTGGGGGGGGGCCGCTCTGGAAACACCATATATTTT. Protein product: CASSLGGGRSGNTIYF.

This chain connects TRBV28 to TRBJ2-3, with 9 positions matching TRBD2. V trimming: 7 bases; J trimming: 5 bases; junction bases outside the gene matches: 13. Germline CDR1 MDHEN, CDR2 SYDVKM. This CDR3 spans 16 amino acids. CDR3 nucleotide sequence: TGTGCCAGCACCCCATGGGGCGGGAGGGAAGGAGATACGCAGTATTTT. It translates to CASTPWGGREGDTQYF.

This clone was seen at least ten times. The rearrangement uses TRBV2 and TRBJ2-5, with D possibly TRBD1 on 7 matching bases. CDR3 size: 15 residues. Between the trimmed V and J ends, which lost 3 bases and 4 bases, there was a span of 15 bases. Per germline, CDR1 SNHLY and CDR2 FYNNEI. The CDR3 spells CASSESQGTLETQYF. For the CDR3, the DNA is TGTGCCAGCAGTGAGTCACAGGGGACTCTAGAGACCCAGTACTTC.

The J gene is TRBJ1-1, the V gene TRBV29-1, with a possible D match to TRBD1 (5 bases). V lost 6 bases and J lost 4, with 18 bases in between. This CDR3 spans 14 amino acids. CDR1 and CDR2 from the germline V gene are SQVTM and ANQGSEA. In nucleotides, the CDR3 is TGCAGCGTCCACCTGGGGGGGGAAGGCACTGAAGCTTTCTTT. This gives the protein CSVHLGGEGTEAFF.

This sequence joins TRBV28 and TRBJ2-1, with TRBD2 identical over 10 bases. The V segment lost 4 bases and the J segment 1 base; nucleotides outside the gene matches: 4. Germline CDR1 MDHEN, CDR2 SYDVKM. This CDR3 has 16 amino acids. The CDR3 sequence: CASSYRAGGSYNEQFF. The DNA for the CDR3 is TGTGCCAGCAGTTATAGAGCGGGAGGGTCCTACAATGAGCAGTTCTTC. Looking up the rest from reference TRBV28 and TRBJ2-1 gives the full variable domain: DVKVTQSSRYLVKRTGEKVFLECVQDMDHENMFWYRQDPGLGLRLIYFSYDVKMKEKGDIPEGYSVSREKKERFSLILESASTNQTSMYLCASSYRAGGSYNEQFFGPGTRLTVL.

The gene calls are TRBV7-3 and TRBJ2-2; D is possibly TRBD2 (6 bases). The CDR3 totals 15 residues. Looked up from germline, CDR1 is SGHTA and CDR2 is FQGTGA. Trimming cost V 5 bases and J 2 bases, with 12 bases left between them. The CDR3 DNA sequence: TGTGCCAGCAGCCCACCGGGACTTAACACCGGGGAGCTGTTTTTT. It yields the protein CASSPPGLNTGELFF.

The chain links TRBV7-6 to TRBJ2-5, with 7 bases fitting TRBD2. V lost 3 bases, J lost 4 bases, and 8 bases stayed unmatched. This CDR3 is built from 15 residues. CDR1 and CDR2 (germline): SGHVS, FNYEAQ. The CDR3 DNA sequence: TGTGCCAGCAGCTTTTTGGCGGGCGGGGGAGAGACCCAGTACTTC. This sequence encodes CASSFLAGGGETQYF.

The chain is built from TRBV5-6 and TRBJ2-4; the D is unclear. The CDR3 runs 14 residues. Germline loops: CDR1 SGHDT, CDR2 YYEEEE. Trimming removed 0 bases at V and 3 bases at J, with 7 bases between. Here the CDR3 reads CASSLVSVKNIQYF. The CDR3 DNA is TGTGCCAGCAGCTTGGTATCGGTCAAAAACATTCAGTACTTC.